The 13 T cell receptor beta chains presented below share a single source sample, sequenced in a study of cytomegalovirus exposure and HLA in healthy donors (dated by TCRdb to the late 2010s). Library generation was performed with the immunoSEQ multiplex PCR assay. For the multiplex PCR, a mixture combining 60 forward primers for TCR Vbeta segments and 13 reverse primers for TCR Jbeta segments was used. Sourced from immuneACCESS, this table was stored by TCRdb with only in-frame sequences that have V and J called. A share of the clones is absent; for the studies checked, an unresolved V gene accounts for under half, and the remainder has no known explanation. In all, the sample holds a few hundred thousand clones, and roughly 79% of those were seen once. Of the sample, 1.5% to 2% is held by the ten largest clones. The specimen was PBMCs. The receptors here all came from a man aged 18 to 29 in good health and CMV-seronegative.

The chain uses TRBV7-6 and TRBJ1-1; TRBD1 agrees at 9 bases. Trimming cost V 0 bases and J 6 bases; bases outside gene matches: 5. The CDR3 runs to 15 residues. Germline V lookup: CDR1 SGHVS, CDR2 FNYEAQ. The CDR3 here is CASSLADRGGSEAFF. The CDR3 coding sequence is TGTGCCAGCAGCTTAGCGGACAGGGGCGGCTCTGAAGCTTTCTTT.

The rearrangement links TRBV6-5 to TRBJ2-5; possible D gene TRBD1, 5 bases. Germline CDR1 and CDR2: MNHEY and SVGAGI. The ends were cut back, 5 bases at V and 5 bases at J, with 18 bases in the middle. The CDR3 extends over 15 amino acids. The CDR3 DNA sequence: TGTGCCAGCAGTACCGACAGAACCCCACCGGAGACCCAGTACTTC. The encoded protein is CASSTDRTPPETQYF.

CDR3 sequence (DNA): TGTGCCATCCCAGCCCCAGGGGGAAGCGGCGGGGAGCTGTTTTTT. This translates into CAIPAPGGSGGELFF. The chain links TRBV6-1 to TRBJ2-2; TRBD1 aligns across 7 bases. Trimming cost V 10 bases and J 7 bases; bases outside gene matches: 15. CDR1 MNHNS and CDR2 SASEGT come from the germline V gene. The CDR3 length is 15 residues.

This clone occurred a few times. The J gene is TRBJ2-2, the V gene TRBV27, with 10 bases that match TRBD1. Germline V gene lookup returns CDR1 MNHEY and CDR2 SMNVEV (reference sequence). Unmatched junction bases numbered 13, after V lost 3 bases and J lost 0 bases. The CDR3 runs to 20 residues. Here the CDR3 DNA reads TGTGCCAGCAGTTTGGGGCCCCGGGACAGGGGCCTTACGAACACCGGGGAGCTGTTTTTT. It encodes CASSLGPRDRGLTNTGELFF.

The chain couples TRBV5-1 to TRBJ1-3; D is ambiguous. Trimming took off 3 bases at V and 1 base at J, with 8 bases between the two ends. The CDR3 has 14 residues. Per the germline V gene, CDR1 is SGHRS and CDR2 is YFSETQ. The CDR3: CASSSSGSGNTIYF. The CDR3 DNA follows: TGCGCCAGCAGCTCCAGCGGTTCTGGAAACACCATATATTTT.

The CDR3 nucleotides read TGTGCCAGCAGATCCACAGGGGTCACCGGGGAGCTGTTTTTT. This codes for CASRSTGVTGELFF. This chain links TRBV28 with TRBJ2-2, with TRBD1 matching 7 bases. Germline V gene lookup returns CDR1 MDHEN and CDR2 SYDVKM. CDR3 length: 14 residues. V shed 6 bases and J 4 bases; nucleotides not matched to a gene: 5.

The chain employs TRBV29-1 and TRBJ2-1; 9 bases are shared with TRBD1. Germline V gives CDR1 SQVTM, CDR2 ANQGSEA. Germline trimming cut 4 bases from V and 6 bases from J; bases unmatched to any gene: 13. CDR3 length equals 16 residues. The CDR3, as DNA: TGCAGCGTTGCGGGGGCGGACAGGGGCCCGATCAATGAGCAGTTCTTC. Encoded protein: CSVAGADRGPINEQFF.

This clone was counted between two and nine times. CDR3 in DNA: TGTGCCAGCAGCTTCGATCCGGGACAGTTCTACGAGCAGTACTTC. Encoded protein: CASSFDPGQFYEQYF. The chain employs TRBV7-2 and TRBJ2-7; 7 bases map to TRBD1. CDR3 length equals 15 residues. Germline assignment: CDR1 SGHTA and CDR2 FQGNSA. The V segment lost 3 bases and the J segment 3 bases; nucleotides outside the gene matches: 8.

This clone was counted a single time. The chain recombines TRBV29-1 with TRBJ1-1; D not certain. In germline, CDR1 is SQVTM, CDR2 ANQGSEA. The CDR3 is 13 amino acids. Trimming left V 3 bases short and J 1 base short, with 9 bases between. CDR3: CSVEAVQNTEAFF. CDR3 sequence (DNA): TGCAGCGTTGAGGCAGTACAGAACACTGAAGCTTTCTTT.

V usage is TRBV27 and J usage is TRBJ1-5; TRBD1 matches at 9 bases. V lost 5 bases and J lost 5; bases outside the gene matches: 1. Germline CDR1 and CDR2: MNHEY and SMNVEV (reference sequence). This CDR3 has 13 amino acids. CDR3 amino acids: CASSGTGHQPQHF. Written as DNA, the CDR3 is TGTGCCAGCAGTGGGACAGGGCATCAGCCCCAGCATTTT.

V is TRBV7-9 and J is TRBJ1-6, with no clear D. The CDR3 is 13 residues long. Germline assignment: CDR1 SEHNR and CDR2 FQNEAQ (reference sequence). V was cut by 4 bases and J by 14 bases, with 15 bases left in between. The CDR3 loop reads CASSYQDPGALHF. The CDR3 DNA follows: TGTGCCAGCAGCTACCAAGACCCCGGGGCCCTCCACTTT.

The rearrangement links TRBV9 to TRBJ2-3; the D gene is possibly TRBD1 (5 bases). Germline assignment: CDR1 SGDLS and CDR2 YYNGEE. The CDR3 contains 15 residues. The V and J ends lost 3 bases and 4 bases respectively, with 15 bases between them. This CDR3 is CASSADSSRADTQYF. The CDR3 DNA reads TGTGCCAGCAGCGCCGACAGCTCCCGGGCAGATACGCAGTATTTT.

The chain combines TRBV5-1 with TRBJ2-7; 13 bases match TRBD2. Germline loops: CDR1 SGHRS, CDR2 YFSETQ. V was clipped by 4 bases and J by 2 bases; unmatched bases: 6. The CDR3 loop spans 16 amino acids. CDR3 loop: CASSPSGTSGAYEQYF. CDR3 bases: TGCGCCAGCAGCCCCTCCGGGACTAGCGGGGCCTACGAGCAGTACTTC. Complete variable domain (other parts from reference TRBV5-1 and TRBJ2-7): KAGVTQTPRYLIKTRGQQVTLSCSPISGHRSVSWYQQTPGQGLQFLFEYFSETQRNKGNFPGRFSGRQFSNSRSEMNVSTLELGDSALYLCASSPSGTSGAYEQYFGPGTRLTVT.